This TCR beta chain derives from a study of blood T cell repertoires in COVID-19 (TCRdb year 2020). Background on the whole study: Samples from collaborators originated in the United States, Italy and Spain and spanned both the acute and convalescent phases of COVID-19. The prospective study material was composed of cDNA or gDNA derived from T cells, B-cell-depleted T cells, or PBMCs. Deeply sampled blood TCRbeta repertoires from subjects exposed to, actively infected with, or recovered from COVID-19 were included in the dataset. The repertoires were released in a freely available public database meant as a resource for research on the immune response to SARS-CoV-2. The samples were drawn from the first 160 participants of the ongoing ImmuneRACE study and from 950 to 1,500 subjects provided by 6 global collaborators. Sample metadata almost always included a de-identified subject ID, COVID-19 status, age in years and sex. Where available, HLA class I and class II types were taken from metadata supplied by the sample provider and were not determined by assay-based typing. Study-wide conclusions, independent of this receptor: How much clinical and demographic metadata was included differed by source and by participant, and the metadata was provided uncurated.

Collaborating institutions collected whole blood in K2EDTA tubes following their own protocols. For TCRbeta analysis, collaborators shipped samples as frozen whole blood, isolated PBMCs, or DNA extracted from either of those sample types. To note about this clone: It lacks a known antigen. No clone much larger than this one lies a single base away; base qualities are absent.

TCRbeta CDR3 regions were amplified from genomic DNA using the immunoSEQ Assay, a bias-controlled multiplex PCR. The original methods were these. The number of nucleated cells in each sample was estimated from the amplification of reference gene primers within the assay. To quantify the absolute abundance of each unique TCRbeta CDR3 rearrangement, sequence reads were collapsed and filtered. For each sample, productive Simpson clonality was calculated as the square root of Simpson's diversity index over productive rearrangements. Sourced from immuneACCESS, this table was stored by TCRdb with only in-frame sequences that have V and J called. A share of the clones is absent; for the studies checked, an unresolved V gene accounts for under half, and the remainder has no known explanation. The V and J calls and clone size come from that table; D and trimming were worked out from the DNA. The sample table contains under 250,000 clones; only one count was recorded for 88% of them. The ten largest clonotypes hold roughly 1.4% of the sample.

This TCR was recovered from an elderly man with acute or convalescent COVID-19. What was sequenced was peripheral blood.

The nucleotide sequence is TGCAGCGTTGAAGATCCAGATGAGCAGTTCTTC. This sequence encodes CSVEDPDEQFF. Recombination linked TRBV29-1 to TRBJ2-1; the D gene assignment is ambiguous. The germline V gene gives CDR1 as SQVTM and CDR2 as ANQGSEA. Counted from cysteine to phenylalanine, this CDR3 has 11 amino acids. The CDR3 DNA has 33 bases and is translated from base 1. V is shortened by 0 bases, J by 8 bases, and the region joining them spans 5 bases.